This TCR beta chain was captured in a study of T cell repertoires in cytomegalovirus infection. TCRdb fed the reads into MiXCR, producing one record per CDR3 protein. The table includes roughly 190,000 distinct CDR3 sequences, about a tenth detected once. CDR1 and CDR2 from the germline V gene are MDHEN and SYDVKM. V dropped 8 bases and J dropped 7 bases, with 9 bases sitting between them. CDR3 size: 11 residues. The genes are TRBV28 and TRBJ2-1; D may be TRBD1 (5 bases). The specimen was PBMCs. This receptor was obtained from a human donor in good health (CMV status not recorded). Some clones in this sample may be carry-over from other donors' samples. The CDR3 here is CASGRVNEQFF. CDR3 DNA sequence: TGTGCCAGCGGCAGGGTTAATGAGCAGTTCTTC.